Sequencing of this T cell receptor beta chain was carried out in a study of blood T cells in healthy people across ages. Study-level points and caveats: Older age coincided with a roughly linear decline in TCR beta diversity per million T cells. The study regarded diversity estimates from one million T cells as underestimates.

Germline V gives CDR1 SNHLY, CDR2 FYNNEI. The CDR3 runs to 14 residues. V gave up 5 bases and J gave up 3 bases, with 13 bases separating them. Drawing of peripheral blood yielded roughly 9.8 milliliters from each donor. PBMCs, at least 6 million per sample, were isolated. Through a sample-barcoded 5' primer and a J-beta primer mix, a second PCR was run for 7 to 11 cycles. TCRdb re-called the 5' RACE reads with MiXCR, one entry per CDR3 protein. This table holds about 1,500,000 distinct CDR3 sequences, around two fifths found once. Remarks on this clonotype: The antigen remains unidentified.

V is TRBV2 and J is TRBJ1-1, with D possibly being TRBD1 (6 bases). The sequence was obtained from a woman between 18 and 29 years old in good health. Material: blood. CDR3 sequence: CASSRQATDTEAFF. The DNA of the CDR3 is TGTGCCAGCAGTCGACAGGCCACCGACACTGAAGCTTTCTTT.